This record covers a single T cell receptor beta chain. The CDR3 length is 13 residues. With V trimmed by 4 bases and J by 5 bases, 1 base remained unmatched. Germline-derived CDR1 and CDR2 are KGHSH and LQKENI. The data belong to a study of blood T cell repertoires in COVID-19. In the study overall: Samples came from the United States, Italy and Spain, spanning acute and convalescent COVID-19. PBMCs, B-cell-depleted T cells, or T cells were the source of the cDNA or gDNA that made up the material.

Original data processing: Nucleated cell number was recorded as an estimate derived from reference gene primer amplification. The repertoire was sequenced with immunoSEQ multiplex PCR; TCRdb's copy has only in-frame clones and lacks some. V, J and clone size derive from that table, while D and trimming were established from the DNA sequence. The profile shows a few hundred thousand clones, around 83% of them singletons. The chain carries TRBV18 and TRBJ1-5; 8 bases align to TRBD1. Material: peripheral blood. The TCR originated in a man aged 45 to 65 with active or convalescent COVID-19. CDR3 amino acids: CASSRGQDQPQHF. The CDR3 bases are TGTGCCAGCTCACGGGGACAGGATCAGCCCCAGCATTTT.